The 31 T cell receptor beta chains listed next were all sequenced from one sample in a study of blood T cells in healthy people across ages (dated by TCRdb to the mid-2010s). The library came from 5' RACE. Sequencing took place on an Illumina HiSeq 2500. A second roughly 7 to 12 cycle PCR used a sample-barcoded 5' primer and a J-beta primer mix. TCRdb trimmed public reads at Q25 via fastp, called clones via MiXCR and kept in-frame beta chains. Rows merge per CDR3 protein into single entries with the most common DNA and genes. Counted in this sample were 540,000 or so distinct CDR3 sequences; approximately 25% of them appeared once. Around 20% of the sample rests with the top ten. The sample comprised blood. The source of these receptors is a woman aged 70-85 years in good health.

This sequence joins TRBV6-5 and TRBJ1-6; D may be TRBD1 (5 bases). The CDR3 contains 15 residues. The V end was cut by 6 bases, the J end by 6 bases, with 15 bases between. CDR1 and CDR2 (germline): MNHEY, SVGAGI. The CDR3 here is CASRSSTAINSPLHF. CDR3 DNA sequence: TGTGCCAGCAGGTCCTCGACAGCCATTAATTCACCCCTCCACTTT.

The CDR3 region has the DNA TGCAGCTTATCCGGGACTAGTGGCACAGATACGCAGTATTTT. Its translation is CSLSGTSGTDTQYF. V is TRBV29-1 and J is TRBJ2-3; 8 bases agree with TRBD2. Per the germline V gene, CDR1 is SQVTM and CDR2 is ANQGSEA. With 8 bases clipped from V and 1 base from J, the junction kept 8 bases outside the gene matches. The CDR3 loop spans 14 amino acids.

In this sample, this clonotype turned up a few times. The chain combines TRBV6-5 with TRBJ2-3; 8 bases line up with TRBD2. CDR3 length: 17 residues. Germline V gives CDR1 MNHEY, CDR2 SVGAGI. V lost 4 bases and J lost 3; bases outside the gene matches: 12. The CDR3 DNA reads TGTGCCAGCAGTTTTTCTCCAACGGGACTAGTTACAGATACGCAGTATTTT. Translation gives CASSFSPTGLVTDTQYF.

The chain is built from TRBV7-2 and TRBJ2-7; 11 bases match TRBD2. The J segment lost 3 bases and the V segment lost 3 bases, leaving 4 bases of the junction unmatched. Germline V gene data show CDR1 as SGHTA and CDR2 as FQGNSA. The length of the CDR3 is 15 residues. The CDR3 nucleotides read TGTGCCAGCAGCTTCCCCGGGACTAGCGGCTACGAGCAGTACTTC. Its translation: CASSFPGTSGYEQYF.

This clonotype was detected only a few times. The chain employs TRBV20-1 and TRBJ2-1; 12 bases fit TRBD1. The CDR3 extends over 13 amino acids. In germline, CDR1 is DFQATT, CDR2 SNEGSKA (reference sequence). J gave up 9 bases and V 3 bases, and 3 bases lay outside the gene matches. CDR3 protein: CSASRDRGREQFF. For the CDR3, the DNA is TGCAGTGCTAGCCGGGACAGGGGGCGTGAGCAGTTCTTC.

There are a few counts of this clonotype. V gene TRBV5-1 combines with J gene TRBJ2-3; unclear D gene. Germline loops: CDR1 SGHRS, CDR2 YFSETQ. The CDR3 is 14 residues long. The germline V and J ends were trimmed by 0 bases and 4 bases, with 9 bases remaining between them. The CDR3 sequence is CASSLGTDADTQYF. The CDR3 DNA is TGCGCCAGCAGCTTGGGTACGGACGCAGATACGCAGTATTTT.

The chain carries TRBV18 and TRBJ1-2; D is uncertain. Trimming stripped 0 bases from V and 5 bases from J, with 19 bases between. Germline CDR1 is KGHSH and CDR2 is LQKENI. The CDR3 loop spans 17 amino acids. CDR3: CASSPPDLAGKWYGYTF. For the CDR3, the DNA is TGTGCCAGCTCACCACCGGATCTCGCAGGCAAGTGGTATGGCTACACCTTC. Filled out from reference TRBV18 and TRBJ1-2, the complete variable domain reads NAGVMQNPRHLVRRRGQEARLRCSPMKGHSHVYWYRQLPEEGLKFMVYLQKENIIDESGMPKERFSAEFPKEGPSILRIQQVVRGDSAAYFCASSPPDLAGKWYGYTFGSGTRLTVV.

The chain carries TRBV12-3 or TRBV12-4 and TRBJ2-3, with D uncertain. This CDR3 comprises 13 residues. Deletions cut 7 bases from V and 1 base from J, with 9 bases between. CDR3 sequence reads: CASKIVRTDTQYF. The CDR3 DNA is TGTGCCAGCAAAATCGTCCGCACAGATACGCAGTATTTT.

The J gene is TRBJ1-2, the V gene TRBV11-2; D possibly corresponds to TRBD1 (6 bases). Germline CDR1 is SGHAT and CDR2 is FQNNGV. This CDR3 spans 15 amino acids. V dropped 4 bases and J dropped 6 bases, with 18 bases sitting between them. DNA of the CDR3: TGTGCCAGCAGCTCGCCGGGGCAGGGACACCATGGCTACACCTTC. Protein: CASSSPGQGHHGYTF. Based on the CDR3 plus reference TRBV11-2 and TRBJ1-2, the full variable domain is EAGVAQSPRYKIIEKRQSVAFWCNPISGHATLYWYQQILGQGPKLLIQFQNNGVVDDSQLPKDRFSAERLKGVDSTLKIQPAKLEDSAVYLCASSSPGQGHHGYTFGSGTRLTVV.

This clonotype appeared a few times. J is TRBJ1-1 and V is TRBV7-2, with D hard to call. Trimming removed 7 bases at V and 0 bases at J, with 6 bases between. CDR3 length equals 12 residues. CDR1 SGHTA and CDR2 FQGNSA come from the germline V gene. CDR3: CASMRVNTEAFF. The CDR3 DNA reads as TGTGCCAGCATGAGGGTGAACACTGAAGCTTTCTTT. The whole variable domain, remainder taken from reference TRBV7-2 and TRBJ1-1, is GAGVSQSPSNKVTEKGKDVELRCDPISGHTALYWYRQSLGQGLEFLIYFQGNSAPDKSGLPSDRFSAERTGGSVSTLTIQRTQQEDSAVYLCASMRVNTEAFFGQGTRLTVV.

V is TRBV12-3 or TRBV12-4 and J is TRBJ1-1; 7 positions match TRBD1. Losses at the gene ends were 6 bases for V and 0 bases for J; bases not matched to a gene: 7. The CDR3 totals 15 residues. CDR3 sequence: CASSKQGIMNTEAFF. The CDR3 region has the DNA TGTGCCAGCAGCAAACAGGGGATTATGAACACTGAAGCTTTCTTT.

This clonotype was counted a few times. The chain links TRBV20-1 to TRBJ1-3; the D is unclear. Germline lookup yields CDR1 DFQATT and CDR2 SNEGSKA (reference sequence). Between the trimmed V and J ends, which lost 0 bases and 0 bases, there was a span of 9 bases. This CDR3 has 15 residues. CDR3 sequence: CSARDRTSSGNTIYF. CDR3 sequence (DNA): TGCAGTGCTAGAGATCGAACGAGCTCTGGAAACACCATATATTTT.

This clonotype was counted ten times or more. V usage is TRBV10-3 and J usage is TRBJ1-4; D is undetermined. This CDR3 is built from 14 residues. Germline-derived CDR1 and CDR2 are ENHRY and SYGVKD. V was clipped by 6 bases and J by 5 bases, with 13 bases between them. The CDR3 DNA reads as TGTGCCATCAGCTTCGTAGGAGGCAATGAAAAACTGTTTTTT. This encodes CAISFVGGNEKLFF.

The table lists this clonotype with a few counts. The chain uses TRBV6-5 and TRBJ1-5; 10 bases are a match to TRBD1. The V gene's germline CDR1 is MNHEY and CDR2 SVGAGI. CDR3 length: 15 residues. V was pared by 2 bases and J by 2 bases, with 0 bases of the junction left unmatched. The CDR3 here is CASSYGTGGNQPQHF. Written as DNA, the CDR3 is TGTGCCAGCAGTTACGGGACAGGGGGCAATCAGCCCCAGCATTTT.

CDR3 in DNA: TGTGCCAGCAGGACGGCTGGTGAGCAGTTCTTC. Its translation: CASRTAGEQFF. V is TRBV2 and J is TRBJ2-5; no definite D call. The better agreement between TRBJ2-1 and the DNA end casts doubt on the J call. From germline, CDR1 is SNHLY and CDR2 FYNNEI. CDR3 length equals 11 residues.

As concerns this clonotype: A read error may be the cause here, since a much bigger clone is one base away. The CDR3 sequence: CASSRRVPYEQYF. CDR3 DNA: TGTGCCAGCTCTCGGCGGGTCCCCTACGAGCAGTACTTC. V and J are TRBV2 and TRBJ2-7; perhaps TRBD2 as D (5 bases). Germline assignment: CDR1 SNHLY and CDR2 FYNNEI. V gave up 8 bases and J gave up 2 bases, with 13 bases separating them. This CDR3 has 13 residues.

This clonotype is a singleton in its sample. This chain joins TRBV5-5 and TRBJ1-5; D ambiguous. This CDR3 comprises 15 residues. CDR1 is SGHKS and CDR2 is YYEKEE in the germline V gene (reference sequence). V was cut by 0 bases and J by 4 bases, with 11 bases left in between. Here the CDR3 reads CASSLDGLGNQPQHF. The CDR3 region has the DNA TGTGCCAGCAGCTTGGACGGGCTAGGGAATCAGCCCCAGCATTTT.

CDR3 bases: TGTGCCAGCAGTGCCGGGGGACTGAACACTGAAGCTTTCTTT. Protein sequence: CASSAGGLNTEAFF. The gene calls are TRBV7-8 and TRBJ1-1; the D gene is possibly TRBD1 (5 bases). This CDR3 region has 14 residues. Germline loops: CDR1 SGHVS, CDR2 FQNEAQ. V lost 6 bases and J 0 bases, leaving 11 bases between the germline ends.

Of note for this clonotype: An end of the junction does not agree with germline; a read error may underlie this. The V and J genes are TRBV7-9 and TRBJ1-2; D possibly corresponds to TRBD1 (5 bases). Germline V gene lookup returns CDR1 SEHNR and CDR2 FQNEAQ (reference sequence). The CDR3 extends over 12 amino acids. CDR3 in amino acids: CASSLAQDGYAF. CDR3 nucleotide sequence: TGTGCCAGCAGCCTCGCACAGGATGGCTACGCCTTC.

CDR3 amino acids: CASSIGSGYGYTF. The CDR3 DNA reads TGTGCCAGTAGTATCGGCTCGGGCTATGGCTACACCTTC. This rearrangement joins TRBV19 to TRBJ1-2, with D uncertain. CDR1 LNHDA and CDR2 SQIVND come from the germline V gene (reference sequence). CDR3 length: 13 amino acids. Trimming shortened V by 3 bases and J by 4 bases, and 9 bases separated the two germline ends. Complete variable domain (other parts from reference TRBV19 and TRBJ1-2): DGGITQSPKYLFRKEGQNVTLSCEQNLNHDAMYWYRQDPGQGLRLIYYSQIVNDFQKGDIAEGYSVSREKKESFPLTVTSAQKNPTAFYLCASSIGSGYGYTFGSGTRLTVV.

The table lists this clonotype with a count of one. The V call is TRBV11-2, the J call TRBJ2-3, with TRBD2 matching over 13 bases. The CDR3 has 23 amino acids. V lost 4 bases, J lost 0 bases, and 22 bases stayed unmatched. Per the germline V gene, CDR1 is SGHAT and CDR2 is FQNNGV. The CDR3 DNA reads as TGTGCCAGCAGCTCCTACATAAAAAGACTAGCGGGGGGCCCGACGTATAGCACAGATACGCAGTATTTT. This encodes CASSSYIKRLAGGPTYSTDTQYF.

This CDR3 is CASSQENSGRANEKLFF. CDR3 nucleotides: TGTGCCAGCAGCCAAGAAAACTCCGGGAGGGCTAATGAAAAACTGTTTTTT. The chain employs TRBV14 and TRBJ1-4; D unclear. V lost 0 bases, J lost 3 bases, and 14 bases lay in between. The germline gives CDR1 SGHDN, CDR2 FVKESK. The CDR3 is 17 amino acids.

This clonotype was recorded a few times. The rearrangement uses TRBV9 and TRBJ2-5; possible D gene TRBD1, 6 bases. The J call may be wrong; the DNA end is better matched by TRBJ2-7. The CDR3 covers 14 residues. CDR1 SGDLS and CDR2 YYNGEE come from the germline V gene. This chain's CDR3 is CASGRQASSYEQYF. DNA of the CDR3: TGTGCCAGCGGACGACAGGCAAGCTCCTACGAGCAGTACTTC.

The chain combines TRBV7-3 with TRBJ2-2; possible D gene TRBD2, 7 bases. The V gene lost 5 bases and the J gene lost 4 bases, with 20 bases spanning the gap. Germline V gives CDR1 SGHTA, CDR2 FQGTGA. The length of the CDR3 is 17 residues. The CDR3 protein is CASSEGRGGPSTGELFF. As DNA, the CDR3 is TGTGCCAGCAGCGAAGGGAGGGGGGGGCCGAGCACCGGGGAGCTGTTTTTT.

This clonotype was counted a few times. The genes are TRBV7-9 and TRBJ1-1; D perhaps matches TRBD1 (6 bases). Deletions cut 4 bases from V and 7 bases from J, with 16 bases between. Per germline, CDR1 SEHNR and CDR2 FQNEAQ (reference sequence). CDR3 length equals 14 residues. This CDR3 reads CASSSQGLVSEAFF. The CDR3, as DNA: TGTGCCAGCAGCTCCCAGGGGTTGGTGAGTGAAGCTTTCTTT.

This sequence joins TRBV9 and TRBJ2-4; D possibly corresponds to TRBD2 (6 bases). Germline V gene data show CDR1 as SGDLS and CDR2 as YYNGEE. This CDR3 comprises 16 residues. V was cut by 0 bases and J by 3 bases, with 13 bases left in between. DNA for the CDR3: TGTGCCAGCAGCGTAGGGGAGGCCGGGTTCAAAAACATTCAGTACTTC. The encoded protein is CASSVGEAGFKNIQYF.

A few counts support this clonotype. This chain connects TRBV6-6 to TRBJ1-6; D is ambiguous. From germline, CDR1 is MNHNY and CDR2 SVGAGI (reference sequence). V lost 7 bases to trimming and J lost 1 base, with 11 bases between them. CDR3 size: 15 residues. DNA for the CDR3: TGTGCCAGCATCACACAGTCATCCTATAATTCACCCCTCCACTTT. Encoded protein: CASITQSSYNSPLHF.

This clonotype has just a few counts. This sequence joins TRBV19 and TRBJ1-4; possibly TRBD1 for D (5 bases). Between the trimmed V and J ends, which lost 5 bases and 4 bases, there was a span of 14 bases. This CDR3 spans 15 amino acids. Germline V gene lookup returns CDR1 LNHDA and CDR2 SQIVND (reference sequence). The CDR3 bases are TGTGCCAGTAGTTATGGGGCCAGACTTAATGAAAAACTGTTTTTT. Protein sequence: CASSYGARLNEKLFF.

This clonotype was detected only a few times. The junction shows a germline mismatch at one end, possibly a read error. The chain combines TRBV7-9 with TRBJ1-1, with unresolved D. Germline V gene data show CDR1 as SEHNR and CDR2 as FQNEAQ (reference sequence). CDR3 length: 16 residues. CDR3 protein: CASSPLHMIPNTEAFF. The CDR3 DNA is TGTGCCAGCAGCCCACTACACATGATTCCGAACACTGAGGCTTTCTTT.

A note on this clonotype: No DNA is shown, since the ends of the CDR3 on it are uncertain; the CDR3 is the one TCRdb lists. The chain combines TRBV21-1 with TRBJ2-7; TRBD1 was called by the table and not checked on the DNA. TRBV21-1 is described as a pseudogene. The CDR3 is 16 residues long, ends included. This CDR3 is CASSKVVGTGSNEQYF.

This clonotype was observed a few times. The V and J genes are TRBV12-3 or TRBV12-4 and TRBJ2-5; 10 positions agree with TRBD1. The end of the DNA aligns better with TRBJ2-1, so the J call may be wrong. The length of the CDR3 is 14 residues. CDR3 loop: CASSRRTGGNEQFF. The CDR3, as DNA: TGTGCCAGCAGCCGTAGGACAGGGGGGAATGAGCAGTTCTTC.